The 13 T cell receptor beta chains in this list originate from one sample, sequenced in a study of identical twins. TCRdb ran MiXCR on the 5' RACE reads and lists one entry per CDR3 protein. Here the sample spans around 500,000 distinct CDR3 sequences, 14% being singletons. In addition, the sample was reused for a study of yellow fever vaccine responses in identical twins.

The sequenced sample was CD4+ T cells sorted from blood. All receptors come from a woman under 30 in good health.

In regard to this clonotype: A single base separates this from a much larger clone, so it may be a read error. V gene TRBV6-5 combines with J gene TRBJ1-1; the D is unclear. Germline CDR1 MNHEY, CDR2 SVGAGI. The CDR3 contains 13 residues. Trimming cost V 6 bases and J 13 bases, with 21 bases left between them. For the CDR3, the DNA is TGTGCCAGCAGCTACATCCGAGGTAGCGGCGTTTTCTTT. Protein product: CASSYIRGSGVFF.

A few counts support this clonotype. V usage is TRBV18 and J usage is TRBJ2-7, with 8 bases fitting TRBD1. Trimming cost V 1 base and J 6 bases; bases outside gene matches: 5. The CDR3 spans 14 residues. CDR1 and CDR2 from the germline V gene are KGHSH and LQKENI. The chain's CDR3 is CASSPQTGDGEQYF. DNA for the CDR3: TGTGCCAGCTCACCACAGACAGGGGATGGCGAGCAGTACTTC.

The table lists this clonotype with many counts. This sequence joins TRBV20-1 and TRBJ2-3; the D is unclear. From germline, CDR1 is DFQATT and CDR2 SNEGSKA (reference sequence). This CDR3 is built from 15 residues. The V end was cut by 3 bases, the J end by 0 bases, with 13 bases between. The CDR3 region is CSASSLISSTDTQYF. The CDR3 coding sequence is TGCAGTGCTAGTTCCCTGATATCTAGCACAGATACGCAGTATTTT.

Notes on this clonotype: At one end the junction does not follow the germline gene, possibly because of a read error. The chain joins TRBV7-6 to TRBJ2-5; 8 bases map to TRBD1. From germline, CDR1 is SGHVS and CDR2 FNYEAQ. The CDR3 length is 15 residues. CDR3 loop: CAGSLRGQVQETQYF. As DNA, the CDR3 is TGTGCCGGCAGCTTAAGGGGACAGGTCCAAGAGACCCAGTACTTC.

A word on this clonotype: A much larger clone lies one base from this, so it may be a read error. The chain employs TRBV5-5 and TRBJ2-1; D is uncertain. The CDR3 has 16 amino acids. CDR1 and CDR2 (germline): SGHKS, YYEKEE (reference sequence). V was shortened by 1 base and J by 4 bases, with 15 bases between the two germline ends. In DNA, the CDR3 is TGTGCCAGCAGCTTGCATGGCCTGGGGATTTACAATGAGCAGTTCTTC. It specifies CASSLHGLGIYNEQFF.

This clonotype was picked up a small number of times. The chain combines TRBV3-1 with TRBJ1-6; no clear D. V lost 1 base and J lost 0, with 7 bases in between. The CDR3 contains 16 residues. Germline V gene sequence: CDR1 LGHDT, CDR2 YNNKEL (reference sequence). The CDR3 DNA sequence: TGTGCCAGCAGCCAAGCGCCGAGCTCCTATAATTCACCCCTCCACTTT. This translates into CASSQAPSSYNSPLHF. Looking up the rest from reference TRBV3-1 and TRBJ1-6 gives the full variable domain: DTAVSQTPKYLVTQMGNDKSIKCEQNLGHDTMYWYKQDSKKFLKIMFSYNNKELIINETVPNRFSPKSPDKAHLNLHINSLELGDSAVYFCASSQAPSSYNSPLHFGNGTRLTVT.

This clonotype was counted only a few times. The chain employs TRBV2 and TRBJ1-3; D is undetermined. V was clipped by 1 base and J by 7 bases, with 8 bases between them. The CDR3 length is 13 residues. Germline values: CDR1 SNHLY, CDR2 FYNNEI. The CDR3, as DNA: TGTGCCAGCAGTGAAGACGGGGTCAACACCATATATTTT. Translating it yields CASSEDGVNTIYF.

This clonotype was seen at least ten times. The V call is TRBV5-1, the J call TRBJ2-3; the match to TRBD1 covers 9 bases. CDR3 length: 14 amino acids. Germline V gene lookup returns CDR1 SGHRS and CDR2 YFSETQ. The trim removed 4 bases at V and 3 bases at J, leaving 3 bases unmatched. The CDR3 is CASSIQGATDTQYF. CDR3 nucleotides: TGCGCCAGCAGCATACAGGGGGCTACAGATACGCAGTATTTT.

This rearrangement joins TRBV27 to TRBJ2-3; 8 nucleotides match TRBD1. The ends lost 5 bases at V and 1 base at J; junction bases unmatched: 2. The CDR3 is made up of 14 amino acids. The V gene's germline CDR1 is MNHEY and CDR2 SMNVEV (reference sequence). The CDR3 bases are TGTGCCAGCAGTATGACAGGGGGCACAGATACGCAGTATTTT. Translated, it gives CASSMTGGTDTQYF.

The chain links TRBV28 to TRBJ2-3; a weak D match, TRBD1 (6 bases). With 1 base removed from V and 0 bases from J, the gap between germline ends came to 14 bases. Germline lookup yields CDR1 MDHEN and CDR2 SYDVKM. The CDR3 contains 17 residues. CDR3 sequence: CASSLYPWDTSTDTQYF. Here the CDR3 DNA reads TGTGCCAGCAGTTTATACCCTTGGGACACTAGCACAGATACGCAGTATTTT.

This clonotype appeared a few times. This chain joins TRBV24-1 and TRBJ2-7; no firm D call. V gave up 2 bases and J gave up 4 bases, with 14 bases separating them. Germline loops: CDR1 KGHDR, CDR2 SFDVKD. CDR3 length: 15 amino acids. CDR3 coding DNA: TGTGCCACCAGTGATTCCCGGACGGCCTTGTACGAGCAGTACTTC. Protein: CATSDSRTALYEQYF.

This clonotype was seen only a few times. For the CDR3, the DNA is TGTGCCAGCAGTTACTCTGGGACTAGCAGGAATGAGCAGTTCTTC. It yields the protein CASSYSGTSRNEQFF. The chain carries TRBV6-5 and TRBJ2-1; 9 bases fit TRBD2. This CDR3 is 15 amino acids long. With V trimmed by 0 bases and J by 7 bases, 4 bases remained unmatched. Germline lookup yields CDR1 MNHEY and CDR2 SVGAGI.

This clonotype was counted only a few times. This rearrangement joins TRBV11-2 to TRBJ2-7; D is ambiguous. Germline CDR1 SGHAT, CDR2 FQNNGV. CDR3 length: 14 residues. Trimming shortened V by 1 base and J by 3 bases, and 10 bases separated the two germline ends. In nucleotides, the CDR3 is TGTGCCAGCAGCTTAGCCCTTAGTTACTACGAGCAGTACTTC. It yields the protein CASSLALSYYEQYF.